Listed below are T cell receptor beta chains from one sample, sequenced in a study of shared clonotypes between healthy human individuals. Measured with immunoSEQ multiplex PCR; TCRdb has only the in-frame clones, and not every one. This table holds roughly 2.6 million clones, more than 90% found once. Sample: naive CD4+ T cells sorted from blood. The receptors derive from a man between 18 and 29 years old in good health. Both conserved end residues are part of each CDR3. D genes are given only for firm matches. Expanded clones are given a class, and other clones once, few, many or no size at all.

V gene: TRBV9
D gene: .
J gene: TRBJ2-1
clone size: .
CDR3 DNA: TGTGCCAGCAGCGTCGAGGCCTACAATGAGCAGTTCTTC
CDR3 protein: CASSVEAYNEQFF

V gene: TRBV29-1
D gene: TRBD1
J gene: TRBJ1-1
clone size: .
CDR3 DNA: TGCAGCGTGGAACAGGGGGTATTATCTGAAGCTTTCTTT
CDR3 protein: CSVEQGVLSEAFF

V gene: TRBV19
D gene: .
J gene: TRBJ1-1
clone size: .
CDR3 DNA: TGTGCCAGTACCCCACTGTTCGGGACTCAGGGAGGCGGGACTGAAGCTTTCTTT
CDR3 protein: CASTPLFGTQGGGTEAFF

V gene: TRBV6-6
D gene: TRBD2
J gene: TRBJ2-7
clone size: .
CDR3 DNA: TGTGCCAGCAGTTACTCTACTAGCGGGATTTACGAGCAGTACTTC
CDR3 protein: CASSYSTSGIYEQYF

V gene: TRBV27
D gene: .
J gene: TRBJ1-1
clone size: .
CDR3 DNA: TGTGCCAGCAGTTTAATGGGGGATGAAGCTTTCTTT
CDR3 protein: CASSLMGDEAFF

V gene: TRBV27
D gene: TRBD1
J gene: TRBJ1-1
clone size: .
CDR3 DNA: TGTGCCAGCAGTTTCTACAATTTACAGGGGGACGTTTTCTTT
CDR3 protein: CASSFYNLQGDVFF

V gene: TRBV30
D gene: TRBD2
J gene: TRBJ2-1
clone size: .
CDR3 DNA: TGTGCCTGGAGTCCAACTCGACTAGCGGGCGGAAACAATGAGCAGTTCTTC
CDR3 protein: CAWSPTRLAGGNNEQFF

V gene: TRBV19
D gene: TRBD1
J gene: TRBJ1-4
clone size: once
CDR3 DNA: TGTGCCAGTAGGGATACAGGGGGACCTAATGAAAAACTGTTTTTT
CDR3 protein: CASRDTGGPNEKLFF

V gene: TRBV29-1
D gene: TRBD1
J gene: TRBJ1-1
clone size: few
CDR3 DNA: TGCAGCGTGAGGACAGGGGGCACTGAAGCTTTCTTT
CDR3 protein: CSVRTGGTEAFF

V gene: TRBV29-1
D gene: .
J gene: TRBJ1-4
clone size: once
CDR3 DNA: TGCAGCGTTGGAGGGGTAGCTAATGAAAAACTGTTTTTT
CDR3 protein: CSVGGVANEKLFF

V gene: TRBV30
D gene: .
J gene: TRBJ2-7
clone size: .
CDR3 DNA: TGTGCCTGGAGTGGGATTTACGAGCAGTACTTC
CDR3 protein: CAWSGIYEQYF

V gene: TRBV13
D gene: TRBD2
J gene: TRBJ2-7
clone size: .
CDR3 DNA: TGTGCCAGCAGCTTAGGCGGCGGGAGGCGCACCTACGAGCAGTACTTC
CDR3 protein: CASSLGGGRRTYEQYF

V gene: TRBV15
D gene: .
J gene: TRBJ2-7
clone size: .
CDR3 DNA: TGTGCCACCAGCAGAGATAGGCCAGGGGGGAGGTCCTACGAGCAGTACTTC
CDR3 protein: CATSRDRPGGRSYEQYF

V gene: TRBV11-3
D gene: TRBD2
J gene: TRBJ2-1
clone size: .
CDR3 DNA: TGTGCCAGCAGCTTCGGCCGGGAGGGTAAGCAGTTCTTC
CDR3 protein: CASSFGREGKQFF

V gene: TRBV11-2
D gene: .
J gene: TRBJ2-2
clone size: .
CDR3 DNA: TGTGCCAGCAGCTGGGAGGTCCGCGGACAGCCGAACACCGGGGAGCTGTTTTTT
CDR3 protein: CASSWEVRGQPNTGELFF

V gene: TRBV27
D gene: .
J gene: TRBJ1-4
clone size: .
CDR3 DNA: TGTGCCAGCAGTCGGACTACAACTAATGAAAAACTGTTTTTT
CDR3 protein: CASSRTTTNEKLFF

V gene: TRBV5-1
D gene: .
J gene: TRBJ2-5
clone size: .
CDR3 DNA: TGCGCCAGCAGCCTCAAACCCAATGGAGTTAGGGAGACCCAGTACTTC
CDR3 protein: CASSLKPNGVRETQYF

V gene: TRBV6-6
D gene: TRBD1
J gene: TRBJ1-2
clone size: few
CDR3 DNA: TGTGCCAGCAGCCGTACAGGGGCCTACGGCTACACCTTC
CDR3 protein: CASSRTGAYGYTF

V gene: TRBV6-7
D gene: .
J gene: TRBJ1-4
clone size: .
CDR3 DNA: TGTGCCAGCAGTAAAACAGGGAATGAAAAACTGTTTTTT
CDR3 protein: CASSKTGNEKLFF

V gene: TRBV4-3
D gene: .
J gene: TRBJ1-2
clone size: .
CDR3 DNA: TGCGCCAGCAGCTTCGGGACGGCAAACTATGGCTACACCTTC
CDR3 protein: CASSFGTANYGYTF

V gene: TRBV18
D gene: .
J gene: TRBJ2-7
clone size: .
CDR3 DNA: TGTGCCAGCTCACCGGGATCGTACGAGCAGTACTTC
CDR3 protein: CASSPGSYEQYF

V gene: TRBV12-5
D gene: .
J gene: TRBJ1-5
clone size: once
CDR3 DNA: TGTGCTAGTGGTCCCGACTCGGTTTCCCAGCATTTT
CDR3 protein: CASGPDSVSQHF

V gene: TRBV2
D gene: TRBD2
J gene: TRBJ2-7
clone size: .
CDR3 DNA: TGTGCCAGCAGTGAAAGGACTAGCGGGGGGCTTGAGCAGTACTTC
CDR3 protein: CASSERTSGGLEQYF

V gene: TRBV27
D gene: .
J gene: TRBJ2-5
clone size: .
CDR3 DNA: TGTGCCAGCAGTTATCTGCCTAGGGACGGGAAAGAGACCCAGTACTTC
CDR3 protein: CASSYLPRDGKETQYF

V gene: TRBV29-1
D gene: .
J gene: TRBJ1-1
clone size: .
CDR3 DNA: TGCAGCGTTTCTCTGGGAGTGAACACTGAAGCTTTCTTT
CDR3 protein: CSVSLGVNTEAFF

V gene: TRBV6-5
D gene: TRBD1
J gene: TRBJ2-7
clone size: .
CDR3 DNA: TGTGCCAGCCGACAGGGGGCGGGCTACGAGCAGTACTTC
CDR3 protein: CASRQGAGYEQYF

V gene: TRBV18
D gene: TRBD2
J gene: TRBJ2-7
clone size: .
CDR3 DNA: TGTGCCAGCTCACCCGGGGTAGCGGGAGTCAGCGAGCAGTACTTC
CDR3 protein: CASSPGVAGVSEQYF

V gene: TRBV7-2
D gene: TRBD2
J gene: TRBJ2-7
clone size: .
CDR3 DNA: TGTGCCAGCAGCCTAGCGGGGGCAAGCTCCTACGAGCAGTACTTC
CDR3 protein: CASSLAGASSYEQYF

V gene: TRBV5-8
D gene: .
J gene: TRBJ2-3
clone size: .
CDR3 DNA: TGTGCCAGCAGCTTAAGGGTAATAAGCACAGATACGCAGTATTTT
CDR3 protein: CASSLRVISTDTQYF

V gene: TRBV19
D gene: .
J gene: TRBJ1-5
clone size: .
CDR3 DNA: TGTGCTTTGAGGAGTGGAAGCAATCAGCCCCAGCATTTT
CDR3 protein: CALRSGSNQPQHF

V gene: TRBV5-4
D gene: TRBD1
J gene: TRBJ2-7
clone size: .
CDR3 DNA: TGTGCCAGCAGCTTGGTAGGGGGCGGGGAGCAGTACTTC
CDR3 protein: CASSLVGGGEQYF

V gene: TRBV28
D gene: .
J gene: TRBJ1-4
clone size: once
CDR3 DNA: TGTGCCAGCAGTCCCCCAGTTGCAACTAATGAAAAACTGTTTTTT
CDR3 protein: CASSPPVATNEKLFF

V gene: TRBV28
D gene: TRBD1
J gene: TRBJ1-1
clone size: .
CDR3 DNA: TGTGCCAGCAGTTCCTTCCCAGGGGGTTCTGAAGCTTTCTTT
CDR3 protein: CASSSFPGGSEAFF

V gene: TRBV19
D gene: .
J gene: TRBJ2-3
clone size: .
CDR3 DNA: TGTGCCAGTAGTATGTCCCAGCTTACAGATACGCAGTATTTT
CDR3 protein: CASSMSQLTDTQYF

V gene: TRBV28
D gene: .
J gene: TRBJ2-1
clone size: .
CDR3 DNA: TGTGCCAGCAGCCCACAGTACAATGAGCAGTTCTTC
CDR3 protein: CASSPQYNEQFF

V gene: TRBV29-1
D gene: .
J gene: TRBJ2-5
clone size: .
CDR3 DNA: TGCAGCGTTGTCAGGCTTGCCCTGGGACAAGAGACCCAGTACTTC
CDR3 protein: CSVVRLALGQETQYF

V gene: TRBV7-2
D gene: TRBD1
J gene: TRBJ2-1
clone size: .
CDR3 DNA: TGTGCCAGCAGCTTCCAGGGGGCCTCCTACAATGAGCAGTTCTTC
CDR3 protein: CASSFQGASYNEQFF

V gene: TRBV9
D gene: .
J gene: TRBJ1-6
clone size: once
CDR3 DNA: TGTGCCAGCAGCGTAGCACAGTCGAATTCACCCCTCCACTTT
CDR3 protein: CASSVAQSNSPLHF

V gene: TRBV18
D gene: .
J gene: TRBJ2-7
clone size: .
CDR3 DNA: TGTGCCAGCTCACCCGGGCCCAACTACGAGCAGTACTTC
CDR3 protein: CASSPGPNYEQYF

V gene: TRBV11-3
D gene: TRBD2
J gene: TRBJ2-7
clone size: .
CDR3 DNA: TGTGCCAGCAGCCCGGGACTAGCGGGGTCCTACGAGCAGTACTTC
CDR3 protein: CASSPGLAGSYEQYF

V gene: TRBV9
D gene: .
J gene: TRBJ1-1
clone size: .
CDR3 DNA: TGTGCCAGCAGCCCCGGGGTAAACACTGAAGCTTTCTTT
CDR3 protein: CASSPGVNTEAFF

V gene: TRBV28
D gene: .
J gene: TRBJ2-1
clone size: .
CDR3 DNA: TGTGCCAGCAAATTGGGTGGGTCGGGCCCTGGGAATGAGCAGTTCTTC
CDR3 protein: CASKLGGSGPGNEQFF

V gene: TRBV19
D gene: TRBD2
J gene: TRBJ2-1
clone size: .
CDR3 DNA: TGTGCCAGTAGTCTGGGACTAGCTAAGGATGAGCAGTTCTTC
CDR3 protein: CASSLGLAKDEQFF

V gene: TRBV11-2
D gene: TRBD2
J gene: TRBJ2-2
clone size: .
CDR3 DNA: TGTGCCAGCAGCGAAGGACTAGCGGGAACCGGGGAGCTGTTTTTT
CDR3 protein: CASSEGLAGTGELFF

V gene: TRBV2
D gene: .
J gene: TRBJ1-1
clone size: .
CDR3 DNA: TGTGCCAGCACCTGGGCAGGGGAGACTGAAGCTTTCTTT
CDR3 protein: CASTWAGETEAFF

V gene: TRBV7-9
D gene: .
J gene: TRBJ1-1
clone size: few
CDR3 DNA: TGTGCCAGCAGCGCAAAGAAAAGACCGAACACTGAAGCTTTCTTT
CDR3 protein: CASSAKKRPNTEAFF

V gene: TRBV29-1
D gene: .
J gene: TRBJ2-5
clone size: .
CDR3 DNA: TGCAGCGTTGAGAGGGGACAAAGGTCAGAGACCCAGTACTTC
CDR3 protein: CSVERGQRSETQYF

V gene: TRBV28
D gene: TRBD1
J gene: TRBJ1-5
clone size: .
CDR3 DNA: TGTGCCAGCGGGAGGGGGCGGCAGCCCCAGCATTTT
CDR3 protein: CASGRGRQPQHF

V gene: TRBV5-6
D gene: .
J gene: TRBJ1-6
clone size: .
CDR3 DNA: TGTGCCAGCAGCTTAATGATGAGCTCCTATAATTCACCCCTCCACTTT
CDR3 protein: CASSLMMSSYNSPLHF

V gene: TRBV13
D gene: .
J gene: TRBJ2-7
clone size: .
CDR3 DNA: TGTGCCAGCAGCCGTTGGGACTCTCTCTACGAGCAGTACTTC
CDR3 protein: CASSRWDSLYEQYF

V gene: TRBV28
D gene: TRBD1
J gene: TRBJ2-7
clone size: once
CDR3 DNA: TGTGCCAGCCCCCCGGGACAGGGTATTGGTGACGAGCAGTACTTC
CDR3 protein: CASPPGQGIGDEQYF

V gene: TRBV5-3
D gene: .
J gene: TRBJ1-2
clone size: .
CDR3 DNA: TGTGCCAGAAGCTTGACGTGTTCTAACTATGGCTACACCTTC
CDR3 protein: CARSLTCSNYGYTF

V gene: TRBV18
D gene: TRBD2
J gene: TRBJ2-2
clone size: once
CDR3 DNA: TGTGCCAGCTCACCACCGCGGGGGGCTCTAATAAAGAACACCGGGGAGCTGTTTTTT
CDR3 protein: CASSPPRGALIKNTGELFF

V gene: TRBV19
D gene: .
J gene: TRBJ2-5
clone size: .
CDR3 DNA: TGTGCCACCAAACCGGTGGGGGGAGTGGAGACCCAGTACTTC
CDR3 protein: CATKPVGGVETQYF

V gene: TRBV7-2
D gene: TRBD2
J gene: TRBJ2-1
clone size: .
CDR3 DNA: TGTGCCAGCAGCTTAGACTCCGTGGGACTACCTGGGAATGAGCAGTTCTTC
CDR3 protein: CASSLDSVGLPGNEQFF